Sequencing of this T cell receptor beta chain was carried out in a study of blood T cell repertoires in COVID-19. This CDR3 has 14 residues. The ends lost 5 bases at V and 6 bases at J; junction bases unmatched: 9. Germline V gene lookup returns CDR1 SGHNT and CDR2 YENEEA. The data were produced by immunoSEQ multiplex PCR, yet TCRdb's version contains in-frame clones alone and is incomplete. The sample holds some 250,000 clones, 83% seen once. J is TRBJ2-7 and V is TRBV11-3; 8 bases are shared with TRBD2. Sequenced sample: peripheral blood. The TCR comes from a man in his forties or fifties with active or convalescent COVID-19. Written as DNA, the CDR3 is TGTGCCAGCAGCGACGGGACTAGTGAGTGCGAGCAGTACTTC. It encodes CASSDGTSECEQYF.